One and the same sample provided the 28 T cell receptor beta chains below, sequenced in a study of T cell changes during pregnancy in multiple sclerosis. Profiling relied on immunoSEQ multiplex PCR, and the TCRdb table lists in-frame clones only, not all of them. Among 75,000 to 95,000 clones listed, 93% were seen once. The material was peripheral blood, obtained in the second trimester of pregnancy. The source is a female donor with multiple sclerosis, enrolled in a pregnancy study.

The chain is built from TRBV4-2 and TRBJ2-1; no clear D gene. The CDR3 runs 16 residues. CDR1 is LGHNA, CDR2 YNFKEQ, per germline. The V and J ends lost 0 bases and 8 bases respectively, with 17 bases between them. The DNA for the CDR3 is TGTGCCAGCAGCCAAGATCGAGCAGGTCGTTATGATGAGCAGTTCTTC. Translation: CASSQDRAGRYDEQFF.

The J gene is TRBJ1-5, the V gene TRBV7-2, with D unresolved. This CDR3 is built from 13 residues. V lost 6 bases to trimming and J lost 4 bases, with 10 bases between them. The germline gives CDR1 SGHTA, CDR2 FQGNSA. The chain's CDR3 is CASSFTENQPQHF. Here the CDR3 DNA reads TGTGCCAGCAGTTTTACGGAGAATCAGCCCCAGCATTTT.

This chain links TRBV11-2 with TRBJ1-4; TRBD1 is a possible D gene (5 bases). The ends were cut back, 1 base at V and 8 bases at J, with 8 bases in the middle. CDR1 SGHAT and CDR2 FQNNGV come from the germline V gene. The CDR3 has 13 residues. The DNA for the CDR3 is TGTGCCAGCAGCTTAGGGGGCCCCGAAAAACTGTTTTTT. It encodes CASSLGGPEKLFF.

This clone was seen a single time. This chain connects TRBV19 to TRBJ1-5, with TRBD1 identical over 7 bases. Trimming removed 7 bases from V and 3 bases from J; junction bases left unmatched: 6. This CDR3 is 14 amino acids long. Germline V gives CDR1 LNHDA, CDR2 SQIVND (reference sequence). CDR3 nucleotide sequence: TGTGCCAGTACCCGGGACAGTCTCAATCAGCCCCAGCATTTT. The encoded protein is CASTRDSLNQPQHF.

This clone was detected only once. The chain has TRBV7-9 and TRBJ1-1; a possible D gene is TRBD1 (5 bases). V was shortened by 7 bases and J by 1 base, with 19 bases between the two germline ends. This CDR3 contains 16 residues. Germline loops: CDR1 SEHNR, CDR2 FQNEAQ (reference sequence). CDR3 nucleotide sequence: TGTGCCAGCAAACCAGAGGGGAGGGCGCGGAACACTGAAGCTTTCTTT. This encodes CASKPEGRARNTEAFF.

This chain's CDR3 is CASSLFGTRDETQYF. Here the CDR3 DNA reads TGTGCCAGCAGCTTGTTTGGGACTAGAGACGAGACCCAGTACTTC. This chain joins TRBV5-4 and TRBJ2-5, with TRBD2 matching over 8 bases. Germline trimming cut 1 base from V and 5 bases from J; bases unmatched to any gene: 7. Germline V CDR1 and CDR2: SGHNT, YYREEE (reference sequence). This CDR3 spans 15 amino acids.

The rearrangement links TRBV7-2 to TRBJ2-5; perhaps TRBD1 as D (6 bases). The CDR3 contains 15 residues. Looked up from germline, CDR1 is SGHTA and CDR2 is FQGNSA. V lost 3 bases, J lost 0 bases, and 11 bases lay in between. CDR3 sequence (DNA): TGTGCCAGCAGCTTCTCAGGACAGAACCAAGAGACCCAGTACTTC. Protein sequence: CASSFSGQNQETQYF.

J is TRBJ1-4 and V is TRBV4-1; D is perhaps TRBD1 (5 bases). Trimming took 4 bases from V and 10 from J, leaving 19 bases between them. The CDR3 loop spans 15 amino acids. Germline CDR1 is MGHRA and CDR2 is YSYEKL. CDR3 sequence: CASSRRWGEAGKLFF. DNA for the CDR3: TGCGCCAGCAGCCGGAGATGGGGGGAGGCGGGAAAACTGTTTTTT.

V usage is TRBV27 and J usage is TRBJ1-5; D remains ambiguous. The germline gives CDR1 MNHEY, CDR2 SMNVEV (reference sequence). V was cut by 3 bases and J by 4 bases, with 4 bases left in between. The CDR3 covers 12 residues. CDR3 region: CASSFRNQPQHF. The CDR3 DNA is TGTGCCAGCAGTTTTCGGAATCAGCCCCAGCATTTT.

The genes are TRBV5-1 and TRBJ1-2; 8 nucleotides match TRBD1. V dropped 1 base and J dropped 3; count of bases not matched to a gene: 8. The CDR3 runs 16 residues. Germline assignment: CDR1 SGHRS and CDR2 YFSETQ. CDR3 sequence: CASSLSFPGGDYGYTF. The CDR3 nucleotides are TGCGCCAGCAGCTTGTCTTTTCCAGGGGGCGACTATGGCTACACCTTC.

Regarding this clone: This same CDR3 is encoded by further DNA sequences in the sample. The rearrangement joins TRBV29-1 to TRBJ1-1, with TRBD1 identical over 10 bases. V gave up 6 bases and J gave up 5 bases; unmatched junction bases: 3. The V gene's germline CDR1 is SQVTM and CDR2 ANQGSEA. The CDR3 is 12 residues long. CDR3 sequence: CSVGQGGTEAFF. CDR3 nucleotides: TGCAGCGTAGGACAGGGGGGGACTGAAGCTTTCTTT. Using reference TRBV29-1 and TRBJ1-1 for the parts outside the CDR3, the full variable domain is SAVISQKPSRDICQRGTSLTIQCQVDSQVTMMFWYRQQPGQSLTLIATANQGSEATYESGFVIDKFPISRPNLTFSTLTVSNMSPEDSSIYLCSVGQGGTEAFFGQGTRLTVV.

The CDR3, as DNA: TGTGCTAGTGGTATGACTAGTAGGGGATTCCAAGAGACCCAGTACTTC. It codes for CASGMTSRGFQETQYF. V is TRBV12-5 and J is TRBJ2-5, with a weak D call TRBD2 (6 bases). Germline CDR1 LGHNT, CDR2 FRNRAP. Trimming took 5 bases from V and 1 from J, leaving 17 bases between them. This CDR3 has 16 amino acids.

J is TRBJ1-2 and V is TRBV4-1; D perhaps matches TRBD1 (6 bases). Trimming took 0 bases from V and 5 from J, leaving 16 bases between them. CDR3 length equals 16 residues. From germline, CDR1 is MGHRA and CDR2 YSYEKL. The CDR3 bases are TGCGCCAGCAGCCAAGATTCGGCAGGGGTTCCGTATGGCTACACCTTC. Its protein product is CASSQDSAGVPYGYTF.

The chain links TRBV9 to TRBJ2-5; D call uncertain. With 0 bases removed from V and 5 bases from J, the gap between germline ends came to 14 bases. CDR3 length: 15 residues. CDR1 and CDR2 from the germline V gene are SGDLS and YYNGEE. The CDR3, as DNA: TGTGCCAGCAGCGTAGACGGAGTAGAGGCGGAGACCCAGTACTTC. Protein sequence: CASSVDGVEAETQYF.

V is TRBV5-6 and J is TRBJ1-2, with D possibly being TRBD1 (6 bases). The length of the CDR3 is 14 residues. Looked up from germline, CDR1 is SGHDT and CDR2 is YYEEEE. V lost 3 bases and J lost 3, with 12 bases in between. CDR3: CASSSTGIDYGYTF. The DNA for the CDR3 is TGTGCCAGCAGCTCAACAGGGATTGACTATGGCTACACCTTC.

This chain links TRBV5-6 with TRBJ1-1; weak D call: TRBD1 (6 bases). The germline V gene encodes CDR1 SGHDT and CDR2 YYEEEE. With 0 bases removed from V and 4 bases from J, the gap between germline ends came to 22 bases. CDR3 length: 18 residues. The CDR3 region has the DNA TGTGCCAGCAGCTTGGGACAGGTAATAAAAGGCGGGAGCACTGAAGCTTTCTTT. Amino acid sequence: CASSLGQVIKGGSTEAFF.

The chain carries TRBV6-5 and TRBJ1-4; D uncertain. V was pared by 0 bases and J by 4 bases, with 9 bases between. Germline lookup yields CDR1 MNHEY and CDR2 SVGAGI. CDR3 size: 15 residues. The CDR3 loop is CASSYSSAGNEKLFF. Written as DNA, the CDR3 is TGTGCCAGCAGTTACTCGTCTGCGGGTAATGAAAAACTGTTTTTT.

This chain joins TRBV2 and TRBJ2-7; D is possibly TRBD1 (6 bases). CDR3 length: 14 amino acids. V dropped 1 base and J dropped 2 bases, with 9 bases sitting between them. Germline CDR1 reads SNHLY; CDR2 reads FYNNEI. The CDR3 nucleotides are TGTGCCAGCAGTGAAGAACAGGGTACCTACGAGCAGTACTTC. The encoded protein is CASSEEQGTYEQYF.

V is TRBV18 and J is TRBJ1-3; D is unclear. Germline assignment: CDR1 KGHSH and CDR2 LQKENI. The CDR3 is 16 amino acids. V dropped 6 bases and J dropped 0 bases, with 15 bases sitting between them. CDR3 sequence (DNA): TGTGCCAGCTCGCCTGGGCTTATCCACTCTGGAAACACCATATATTTT. Translating it yields CASSPGLIHSGNTIYF. Variable domain in full (rest from reference TRBV18 and TRBJ1-3): NAGVMQNPRHLVRRRGQEARLRCSPMKGHSHVYWYRQLPEEGLKFMVYLQKENIIDESGMPKERFSAEFPKEGPSILRIQQVVRGDSAAYFCASSPGLIHSGNTIYFGEGSWLTVV.

The chain recombines TRBV19 with TRBJ1-2; perhaps TRBD1 as D (6 bases). The V end was cut by 5 bases, the J end by 1 base, with 8 bases between. Germline values: CDR1 LNHDA, CDR2 SQIVND (reference sequence). The CDR3 is 13 amino acids. The CDR3 DNA is TGTGCCAGTAGTCGGGACATTAACTATGGCTACACCTTC. Translated, it gives CASSRDINYGYTF.

The rearrangement joins TRBV5-1 to TRBJ1-5; maybe TRBD1 (6 bases). Per germline, CDR1 SGHRS and CDR2 YFSETQ. V was clipped by 0 bases and J by 3 bases, with 10 bases between them. The CDR3 length is 15 residues. For the CDR3, the DNA is TGCGCCAGCAGCTTGGAAGGACAGTCCAATCAGCCCCAGCATTTT. This codes for CASSLEGQSNQPQHF. Combining the CDR3 with reference TRBV5-1 and TRBJ1-5 gives the whole variable domain KAGVTQTPRYLIKTRGQQVTLSCSPISGHRSVSWYQQTPGQGLQFLFEYFSETQRNKGNFPGRFSGRQFSNSRSEMNVSTLELGDSALYLCASSLEGQSNQPQHFGDGTRLSIL.

V and J are TRBV5-4 and TRBJ1-2; 11 nucleotides align to TRBD1. This CDR3 is 16 amino acids long. Looked up from germline, CDR1 is SGHNT and CDR2 is YYREEE (reference sequence). V was clipped by 2 bases and J by 5 bases; unmatched bases: 8. The CDR3 DNA follows: TGTGCCAGCAGCTTACCCCGGGACAGGGGGTCGTATGGCTACACCTTC. This sequence encodes CASSLPRDRGSYGYTF.

V usage is TRBV10-2 and J usage is TRBJ1-1; tentative D call: TRBD1 (5 bases). This CDR3 contains 13 residues. Trimming stripped 7 bases from V and 6 bases from J, with 15 bases between. In germline, CDR1 is WSHSY, CDR2 SAAADI. The CDR3 sequence is CASKEQVIAEAFF. CDR3 sequence (DNA): TGCGCCAGCAAGGAACAGGTTATTGCTGAAGCTTTCTTT.

The CDR3 protein is CASSPGTLMAFF. As DNA, the CDR3 is TGTGCCAGCAGCCCGGGTACCCTGATGGCTTTCTTT. The chain couples TRBV7-3 to TRBJ1-1; D is undetermined. V gave up 5 bases and J gave up 11 bases, with 15 bases separating them. This CDR3 has 12 residues. Germline CDR1 is SGHTA and CDR2 is FQGTGA.

V gene TRBV7-8 combines with J gene TRBJ2-7, with D maybe TRBD1 (5 bases). Trimming pared 5 bases from V and 3 bases from J, leaving 17 bases between. This CDR3 has 15 residues. The germline gives CDR1 SGHVS, CDR2 FQNEAQ. The CDR3 nucleotides read TGTGCCAGCAGCAAACGAACGACAGACAACTACGAGCAGTACTTC. It yields the protein CASSKRTTDNYEQYF.

The CDR3 coding sequence is TGTGCCAGCAGGGCGGACAGTCGGAGCACGGGTACGCAGTATTTT. Encoded protein: CASRADSRSTGTQYF. The chain carries TRBV6-1 and TRBJ2-3; tentative D call: TRBD1 (6 bases). The CDR3 is made up of 15 amino acids. The V end was cut by 6 bases, the J end by 8 bases, with 21 bases between. Germline values: CDR1 MNHNS, CDR2 SASEGT.

The CDR3: CASTADIGSYEQYF. Here the CDR3 DNA reads TGTGCCAGCACTGCGGACATCGGCTCCTACGAGCAGTACTTC. This chain uses TRBV4-2 with TRBJ2-7, with D perhaps matching TRBD1 (5 bases). The V end lost 7 bases, the J end lost 0 bases, and 13 bases lay between the germline ends. The CDR3 totals 14 residues. Germline assignment: CDR1 LGHNA and CDR2 YNFKEQ.

The chain joins TRBV30 to TRBJ1-2; no clear D. Germline CDR1 and CDR2: GTSNPN and SVGIG (reference sequence). This CDR3 is 14 amino acids long. Trimming left V 0 bases short and J 4 bases short, with 12 bases between. For the CDR3, the DNA is TGTGCCTGGAGTGTCCCGTGGCAAATCTATGGCTACACCTTC. It yields the protein CAWSVPWQIYGYTF. The full variable domain, in which reference TRBV30 and TRBJ1-2 provide the parts outside the CDR3, is SQTIHQWPATLVQPVGSPLSLECTVEGTSNPNLYWYRQAAGRGLQLLFYSVGIGQISSEVPQNLSASRPQDRQFILSSKKLLLSDSGFYLCAWSVPWQIYGYTFGSGTRLTVV.